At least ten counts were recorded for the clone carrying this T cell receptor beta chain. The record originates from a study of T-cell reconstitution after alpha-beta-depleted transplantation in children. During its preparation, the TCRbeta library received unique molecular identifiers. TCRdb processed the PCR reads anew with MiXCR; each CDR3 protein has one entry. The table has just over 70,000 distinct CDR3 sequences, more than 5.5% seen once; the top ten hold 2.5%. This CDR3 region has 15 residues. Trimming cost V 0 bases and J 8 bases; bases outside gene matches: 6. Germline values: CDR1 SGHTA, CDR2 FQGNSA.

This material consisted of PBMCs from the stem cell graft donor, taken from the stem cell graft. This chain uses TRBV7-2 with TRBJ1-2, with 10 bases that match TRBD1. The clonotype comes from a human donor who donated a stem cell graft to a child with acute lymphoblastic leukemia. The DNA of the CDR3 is TGTGCCAGCAGCTTAGCGCGGGACAGGGGAGGAGGCTACACCTTC. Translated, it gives CASSLARDRGGGYTF. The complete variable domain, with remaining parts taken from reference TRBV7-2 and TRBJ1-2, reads GAGVSQSPSNKVTEKGKDVELRCDPISGHTALYWYRQSLGQGLEFLIYFQGNSAPDKSGLPSDRFSAERTGGSVSTLTIQRTQQEDSAVYLCASSLARDRGGGYTFGSGTRLTVV.